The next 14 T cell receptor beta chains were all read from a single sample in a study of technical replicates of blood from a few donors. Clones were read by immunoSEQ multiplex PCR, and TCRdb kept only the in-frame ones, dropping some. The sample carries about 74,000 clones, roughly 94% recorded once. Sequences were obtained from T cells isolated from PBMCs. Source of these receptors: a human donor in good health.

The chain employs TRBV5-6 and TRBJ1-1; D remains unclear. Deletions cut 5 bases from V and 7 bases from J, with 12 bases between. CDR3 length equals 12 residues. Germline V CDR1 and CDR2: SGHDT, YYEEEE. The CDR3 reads CASRTGTFEAFF. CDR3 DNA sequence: TGTGCCAGCAGGACGGGTACCTTTGAAGCTTTCTTT.

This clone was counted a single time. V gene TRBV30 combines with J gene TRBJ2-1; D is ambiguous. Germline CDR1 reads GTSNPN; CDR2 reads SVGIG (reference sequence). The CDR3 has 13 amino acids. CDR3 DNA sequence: TGTGCTCAAACCCGACTTTCCTACAATGAGCAGTTCTTC. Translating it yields CAQTRLSYNEQFF.

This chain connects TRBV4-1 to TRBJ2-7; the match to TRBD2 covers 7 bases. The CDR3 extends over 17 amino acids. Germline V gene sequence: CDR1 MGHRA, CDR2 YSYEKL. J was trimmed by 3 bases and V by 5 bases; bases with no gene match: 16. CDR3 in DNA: TGCGCCAGCAGCAGGCTAGCGGACCTCTTGCCGAACTACGAGCAGTACTTC. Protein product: CASSRLADLLPNYEQYF.

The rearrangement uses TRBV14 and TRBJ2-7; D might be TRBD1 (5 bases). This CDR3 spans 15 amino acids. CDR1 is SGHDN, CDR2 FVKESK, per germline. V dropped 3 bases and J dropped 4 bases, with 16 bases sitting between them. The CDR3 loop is CASSHPILDRYEQYF. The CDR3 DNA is TGTGCCAGCAGCCACCCTATCTTAGACAGATACGAGCAGTACTTC.

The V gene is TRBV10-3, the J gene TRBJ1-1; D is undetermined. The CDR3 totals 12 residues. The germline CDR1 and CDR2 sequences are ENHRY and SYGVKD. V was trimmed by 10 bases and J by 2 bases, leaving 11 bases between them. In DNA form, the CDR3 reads TGTGCCACTCTAGGCCTTAACACTGAAGCTTTCTTT. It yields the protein CATLGLNTEAFF.

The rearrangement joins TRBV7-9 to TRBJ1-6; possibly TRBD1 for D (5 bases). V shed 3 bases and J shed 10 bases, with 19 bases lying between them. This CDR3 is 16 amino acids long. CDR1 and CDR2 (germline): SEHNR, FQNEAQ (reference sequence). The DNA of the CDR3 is TGTGCCAGCAGCTTGAAGGGGTCCCAGAACTCCTCACCCCTCCACTTT. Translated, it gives CASSLKGSQNSSPLHF.

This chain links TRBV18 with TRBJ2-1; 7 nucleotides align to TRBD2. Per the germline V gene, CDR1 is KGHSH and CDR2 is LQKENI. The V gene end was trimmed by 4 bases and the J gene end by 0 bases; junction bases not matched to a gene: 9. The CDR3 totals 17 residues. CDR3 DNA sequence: TGTGCCAGCTCACTCGTCCTAGCGGCTAGCTCCTACAATGAGCAGTTCTTC. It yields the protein CASSLVLAASSYNEQFF.

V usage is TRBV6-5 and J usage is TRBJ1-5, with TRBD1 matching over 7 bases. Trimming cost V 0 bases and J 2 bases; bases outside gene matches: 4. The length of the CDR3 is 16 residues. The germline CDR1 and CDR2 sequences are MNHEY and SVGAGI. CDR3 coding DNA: TGTGCCAGCAGTTACTCATCCACAGGGGGCAATCAGCCCCAGCATTTT. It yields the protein CASSYSSTGGNQPQHF.

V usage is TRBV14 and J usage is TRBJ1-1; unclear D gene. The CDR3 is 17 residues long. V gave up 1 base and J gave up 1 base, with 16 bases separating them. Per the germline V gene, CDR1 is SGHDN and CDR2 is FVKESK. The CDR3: CASSQAGVFWGNTEAFF. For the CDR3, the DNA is TGTGCCAGCAGCCAAGCGGGAGTATTTTGGGGGAACACTGAAGCTTTCTTT.

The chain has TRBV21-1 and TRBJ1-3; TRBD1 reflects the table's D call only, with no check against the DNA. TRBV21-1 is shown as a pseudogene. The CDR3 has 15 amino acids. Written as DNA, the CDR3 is TGTGCCAGCGGGTCATATAGGGGGTCAGGAAACACCATATATTTT. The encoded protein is CASGSYRGSGNTIYF.

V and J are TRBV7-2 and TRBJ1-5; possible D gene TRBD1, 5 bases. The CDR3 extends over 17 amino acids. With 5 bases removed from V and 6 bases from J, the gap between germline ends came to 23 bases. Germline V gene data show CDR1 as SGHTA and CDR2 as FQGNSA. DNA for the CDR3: TGTGCCAGCAGCCCTCCTCCGGGACTCACGGAGGGTCAGCCCCAGCATTTT. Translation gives CASSPPPGLTEGQPQHF.

CDR3 residues: CASSQGVAGIYNEQFF. CDR3 nucleotides: TGCGCCAGCAGCCAAGGTGTAGCGGGGATTTACAATGAGCAGTTCTTC. The rearrangement uses TRBV4-1 and TRBJ2-1, with TRBD2 matching over 8 bases. Germline trimming cut 1 base from V and 4 bases from J; bases unmatched to any gene: 6. CDR3 length equals 16 residues. Germline CDR1 reads MGHRA; CDR2 reads YSYEKL.

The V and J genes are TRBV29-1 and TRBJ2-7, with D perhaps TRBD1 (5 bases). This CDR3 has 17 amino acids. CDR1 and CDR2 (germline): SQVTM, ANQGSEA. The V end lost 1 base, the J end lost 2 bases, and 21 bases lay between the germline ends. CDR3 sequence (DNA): TGCAGCGTTGAAGGTGGAGCGCGCAGGGCACCCCCCTACGAGCAGTACTTC. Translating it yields CSVEGGARRAPPYEQYF.

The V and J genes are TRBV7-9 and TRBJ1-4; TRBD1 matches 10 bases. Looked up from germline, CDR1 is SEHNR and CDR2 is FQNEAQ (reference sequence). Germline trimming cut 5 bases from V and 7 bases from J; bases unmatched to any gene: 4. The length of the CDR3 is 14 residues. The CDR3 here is CASSQGQGIEKLFF. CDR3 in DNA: TGTGCCAGCAGCCAGGGACAGGGGATTGAAAAACTGTTTTTT.